This TCR beta chain was profiled in a study of cytomegalovirus exposure and HLA in healthy donors. Study observations and caveats: Published work reported that the classifier diagnosed cytomegalovirus status with high specificity and sensitivity. In a later analysis, V- and J-gene trimming of beta chains associated with a DCLRE1C missense variant, replicated independently.

PCR amplification relied on 60 Vbeta primers (plus 13 Jbeta primers). Generated by immunoSEQ multiplex PCR, the TCRdb table keeps only in-frame clones and is missing some. The data hold approximately 250,000 clones, with about 77% observed a single time. Donors in the study were healthy people who gave bone marrow. Concerning this clone: Its specificity is unknown.

CDR3 length: 12 amino acids. CDR1 and CDR2 (germline): SGHVS, FQNEAQ. V was clipped by 5 bases and J by 17 bases, with 16 bases between them. The sample taken for sequencing was PBMCs. The chain employs TRBV7-8 and TRBJ1-6; no firm D call. The receptor's source is a boy younger than 18 in good health and CMV-seronegative. The CDR3 nucleotides read TGTGCCAGCAGCCCGGAGACCGCGCCGGTCCACTTT. Encoded protein: CASSPETAPVHF.